This T cell receptor beta chain was identified in a study of identical twins. The CDR3 contains 15 residues. Germline CDR1 reads SGHTS; CDR2 reads YDEGEE. With 4 bases clipped from V and 3 bases from J, the junction kept 6 bases outside the gene matches. TCRdb analysed the 5' RACE reads with MiXCR anew, one entry per CDR3 protein. The table records 200,000 to 300,000 distinct CDR3 sequences, about 7.3% of them present only once. This clonotype was detected ten times or more. These same data were also listed under a study on yellow fever vaccine responses in identical twins.

This sequence was found in a woman aged 18-29 years in good health. The rearrangement uses TRBV5-8 and TRBJ2-2; the match to TRBD1 covers 7 bases. Sequencing was carried out using memory (CD45RO+) T cells sorted from blood. CDR3 coding DNA: TGTGCCAGCAGCGCCCAAGGGGGCTACACCGGGGAGCTGTTTTTT. Encoded protein: CASSAQGGYTGELFF.